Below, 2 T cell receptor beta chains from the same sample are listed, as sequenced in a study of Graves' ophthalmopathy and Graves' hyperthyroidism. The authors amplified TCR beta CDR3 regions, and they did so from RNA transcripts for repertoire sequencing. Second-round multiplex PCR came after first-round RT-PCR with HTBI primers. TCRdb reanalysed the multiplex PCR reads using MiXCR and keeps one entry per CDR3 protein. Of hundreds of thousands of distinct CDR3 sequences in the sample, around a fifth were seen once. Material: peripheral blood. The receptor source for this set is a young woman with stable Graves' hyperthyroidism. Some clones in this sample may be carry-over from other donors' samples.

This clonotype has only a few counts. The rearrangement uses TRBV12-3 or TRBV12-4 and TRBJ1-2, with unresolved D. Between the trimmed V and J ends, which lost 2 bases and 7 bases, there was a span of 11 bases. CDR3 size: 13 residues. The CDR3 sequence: CASSLNDRGGYTF. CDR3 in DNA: TGTGCCAGCAGTTTAAATGATCGGGGTGGCTACACCTTC.

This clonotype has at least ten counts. CDR3 protein: CASSEVGQGFSYEQYF. The CDR3 DNA reads TGCGCCAGCAGCGAGGTAGGACAGGGGTTCTCCTACGAGCAGTACTTC. This rearrangement joins TRBV5-1 to TRBJ2-7, with TRBD1 matching over 9 bases. V trimming: 4 bases; J trimming: 0 bases; junction bases outside the gene matches: 8. Germline V lookup: CDR1 SGHRS, CDR2 YFSETQ. CDR3 length: 16 amino acids.